The next 15 T cell receptor beta chains were all read from a single sample in a study of cytomegalovirus exposure and HLA in healthy donors (dated by TCRdb to the late 2010s). Libraries came from the immunoSEQ multiplex PCR assay. For the multiplex PCR, a mixture combining 60 forward primers for TCR Vbeta segments and 13 reverse primers for TCR Jbeta segments was used. The source is immuneACCESS, and TCRdb retained only in-frame sequences with V and J called. Part of the clones is not carried over; for the studies checked, unresolved V genes explain less than half of this, and the remainder is unexplained. The sample yields 180,000 or so clones; about 72% were counted once. 2% to 3% of the sample rests with the top ten. Sample: PBMCs. Receptors were obtained from a human donor in good health.

In the case of this clone: The sample contains more than one DNA sequence encoding this CDR3. The chain is built from TRBV4-1 and TRBJ1-2; no reliable D call. The CDR3 has 15 amino acids. Germline-derived CDR1 and CDR2 are MGHRA and YSYEKL. Between the trimmed V and J ends, which lost 0 bases and 2 bases, there was a span of 10 bases. This CDR3 reads CASSQDPGGNYGYTF. The CDR3 DNA sequence: TGCGCCAGCAGCCAAGACCCGGGCGGGAACTATGGCTACACCTTC.

In DNA form, the CDR3 reads TGCGCCAGCAGCCAAGGCCTCGGACAGGTAACGGGAGAGACCCAGTACTTC. Its protein is CASSQGLGQVTGETQYF. The chain has TRBV4-1 and TRBJ2-5, with 7 bases identical to TRBD1. Germline lookup yields CDR1 MGHRA and CDR2 YSYEKL. CDR3 size: 17 residues. Unmatched junction bases numbered 12, after V lost 1 base and J lost 4 bases.

V usage is TRBV27 and J usage is TRBJ2-3, with D tentatively TRBD1 (6 bases). The CDR3 is 14 amino acids. CDR1 is MNHEY and CDR2 is SMNVEV in the germline V gene (reference sequence). Trimming pared 6 bases from V and 0 bases from J, leaving 10 bases between. The CDR3 is CASRRGISTDTQYF. The CDR3, as DNA: TGTGCCAGCAGGAGGGGGATTAGCACAGATACGCAGTATTTT.

V gene TRBV9 combines with J gene TRBJ2-7, with a tentative D call TRBD2 (6 bases). Germline CDR1 SGDLS, CDR2 YYNGEE. CDR3 length equals 14 residues. V was cut by 0 bases and J by 6 bases, with 13 bases left in between. The CDR3 loop reads CASSVGGPGVEQYF. In nucleotides, the CDR3 is TGTGCCAGCAGCGTAGGGGGTCCGGGGGTCGAGCAGTACTTC.

This sequence joins TRBV4-2 and TRBJ2-1, with no clear D. V gave up 4 bases and J gave up 5 bases, with 15 bases separating them. This CDR3 spans 15 amino acids. Germline CDR1 LGHNA, CDR2 YNFKEQ. CDR3 bases: TGTGCCAGCAGCCCGAGACACGCCCCAAACAATGAGCAGTTCTTC. Protein: CASSPRHAPNNEQFF.

The chain has TRBV7-3 and TRBJ1-2; TRBD1 matches at 8 bases. V dropped 5 bases and J dropped 4; count of bases not matched to a gene: 12. The CDR3 totals 16 residues. The germline V gene has CDR1 SGHTA and CDR2 FQGTGA. CDR3 protein: CASSEQGDPVGYGYTF. CDR3 in DNA: TGTGCCAGCAGCGAACAGGGGGACCCGGTGGGCTATGGCTACACCTTC.

This sequence joins TRBV7-8 and TRBJ1-1; D possibly corresponds to TRBD1 (5 bases). This CDR3 contains 16 residues. Germline CDR1 reads SGHVS; CDR2 reads FQNEAQ. V was trimmed by 5 bases and J by 4 bases, leaving 20 bases between them. This CDR3 is CASSPGRGRAFTEAFF. The CDR3 nucleotides are TGTGCCAGCAGCCCCGGAAGGGGTAGGGCGTTCACTGAAGCTTTCTTT.

This clone has just a few counts. The chain couples TRBV7-9 to TRBJ1-2; maybe TRBD1 (5 bases). V was trimmed by 1 base and J by 0 bases, leaving 9 bases between them. The CDR3 runs to 15 residues. Germline V gives CDR1 SEHNR, CDR2 FQNEAQ (reference sequence). The CDR3 spells CASSLGTRANYGYTF. The CDR3 bases are TGTGCCAGCAGCTTAGGGACAAGAGCTAACTATGGCTACACCTTC.

The chain uses TRBV27 and TRBJ2-1, with a tentative D call TRBD1 (5 bases). Germline assignment: CDR1 MNHEY and CDR2 SMNVEV (reference sequence). Trimming left V 3 bases short and J 9 bases short, with 12 bases between. The length of the CDR3 is 13 residues. The CDR3 sequence: CASSFQGTAEQFF. DNA of the CDR3: TGTGCCAGCAGTTTCCAGGGAACGGCTGAGCAGTTCTTC.

This clone was counted only a few times. V gene TRBV5-1 combines with J gene TRBJ2-7, with TRBD1 identical over 8 bases. Germline trimming cut 2 bases from V and 0 bases from J; bases unmatched to any gene: 13. The CDR3 has 18 amino acids. Germline V gives CDR1 SGHRS, CDR2 YFSETQ. CDR3 sequence: CASSFRDRNSIPSYEQYF. CDR3 nucleotides: TGCGCCAGCAGCTTCCGGGACAGGAATTCAATCCCCTCCTACGAGCAGTACTTC.

There are a few counts of this clone. The rearrangement links TRBV7-9 to TRBJ2-5; TRBD1 might be the D (5 bases). The CDR3 is 14 residues long. V lost 5 bases, J lost 3 bases, and 13 bases lay in between. Germline lookup yields CDR1 SEHNR and CDR2 FQNEAQ (reference sequence). The CDR3 nucleotides are TGTGCCAGCAGCATTGACTGGGGCGAAGAGACCCAGTACTTC. Translating gives CASSIDWGEETQYF.

The chain combines TRBV27 with TRBJ1-5; 8 bases are shared with TRBD1. With 6 bases clipped from V and 6 bases from J, the junction kept 10 bases outside the gene matches. The germline gives CDR1 MNHEY, CDR2 SMNVEV (reference sequence). The CDR3 is 15 residues long. CDR3 sequence reads: CASSIWGQVGQPQHF. As DNA, the CDR3 is TGTGCCAGCAGCATCTGGGGACAGGTGGGTCAGCCCCAGCATTTT.

The CDR3 DNA sequence: TGCGCCAGCAGCTCCCAGGGGGCAACTAGCACAGATACGCAGTATTTT. It yields the protein CASSSQGATSTDTQYF. This rearrangement joins TRBV5-1 to TRBJ2-3; 8 nucleotides match TRBD1. Germline loops: CDR1 SGHRS, CDR2 YFSETQ. The V segment lost 3 bases and the J segment 0 bases; nucleotides outside the gene matches: 6. The CDR3 is 16 residues long.

V and J are TRBV6-4 and TRBJ2-1; possible D gene TRBD2, 6 bases. This CDR3 is 15 amino acids long. V dropped 6 bases and J dropped 0 bases, with 12 bases sitting between them. Germline CDR1 is MRHNA and CDR2 is SNTAGT. The CDR3, as DNA: TGTGCCAGCAGCCAGGAGGGTGTCTCCTACAATGAGCAGTTCTTC. Protein product: CASSQEGVSYNEQFF.

This chain's CDR3 is CASRQLSGNTIYF. The CDR3 DNA sequence: TGTGCAAGTAGACAACTCTCTGGAAACACCATATATTTT. The chain carries TRBV9 and TRBJ1-3, with D uncertain. CDR3 length: 13 residues. Germline CDR1 is SGDLS and CDR2 is YYNGEE.